One sample yielded the 23 T cell receptor beta chains listed below, sequenced in a study of T cell responses to AZD1222 COVID-19 vaccine. Assay used: immunoSEQ multiplex PCR; TCRdb lists only in-frame clones, some missing. Of about 160,000 clones listed, just over 90% are singletons. The material was peripheral blood, obtained on day 0 of MenACWY control vaccination. Receptors originate from an adult in good health.

This clone is a singleton in its sample. This chain uses TRBV12-5 with TRBJ1-2; 7 nucleotides align to TRBD1. CDR3 size: 17 residues. V gave up 2 bases and J gave up 8 bases; unmatched junction bases: 17. From germline, CDR1 is LGHNT and CDR2 FRNRAP. CDR3 nucleotide sequence: TGTGCTAGTGGTTTGCCTCCGGGACAGCCCCTCGCTCGGGGCTACACCTTC. It codes for CASGLPPGQPLARGYTF.

The V gene is TRBV19, the J gene TRBJ1-3; TRBD1 matches at 7 bases. Germline CDR1 is LNHDA and CDR2 is SQIVND (reference sequence). The CDR3 is 15 amino acids. V shed 4 bases and J 4 bases; nucleotides not matched to a gene: 7. As DNA, the CDR3 is TGTGCCAGTAGTAATGACAGGGAGGGAGGAAACACCATATATTTT. Protein product: CASSNDREGGNTIYF.

CDR3 in DNA: TGTGCCAGCAGCCCAAGCAGGGGGAGGTCCTACAATGAGCAGTTCTTC. Amino acids: CASSPSRGRSYNEQFF. This sequence joins TRBV9 and TRBJ2-1; D may be TRBD1 (7 bases). CDR3 size: 16 residues. Germline V gives CDR1 SGDLS, CDR2 YYNGEE. V lost 4 bases to trimming and J lost 1 base, with 15 bases between them.

The chain recombines TRBV10-2 with TRBJ2-1; TRBD2 agrees at 10 bases. The CDR3 is 14 amino acids. V shed 5 bases, J shed 7 bases, and the junction held 5 bases outside the gene matches. Germline V gene data show CDR1 as WSHSY and CDR2 as SAAADI. The CDR3 DNA reads TGCGCCAGCAGTCCCAGCGGGAGGGATAATGAGCAGTTCTTC. It yields the protein CASSPSGRDNEQFF.

The chain combines TRBV30 with TRBJ1-6, with D hard to call. V was trimmed by 4 bases and J by 7 bases, leaving 8 bases between them. This CDR3 spans 12 amino acids. CDR1 GTSNPN and CDR2 SVGIG come from the germline V gene (reference sequence). The CDR3 bases are TGTGCCTGGATGCAGCAGAATTCACCCCTCCACTTT. Protein: CAWMQQNSPLHF.

This clone was observed once. The chain combines TRBV5-1 with TRBJ2-7, with 10 bases identical to TRBD2. In germline, CDR1 is SGHRS, CDR2 YFSETQ. This CDR3 comprises 17 residues. After removal of 0 bases from V and 0 bases from J, the junction contained 6 bases not matched to a gene. CDR3 region: CASSLGGLAVSSYEQYF. CDR3 nucleotides: TGCGCCAGCAGCTTGGGTGGACTAGCGGTAAGCTCCTACGAGCAGTACTTC.

The sample holds a few counts of this clone. The chain is built from TRBV9 and TRBJ1-2; D not certain. V was cut by 0 bases and J by 0 bases, with 6 bases left in between. From germline, CDR1 is SGDLS and CDR2 YYNGEE. The length of the CDR3 is 14 residues. Here the CDR3 DNA reads TGTGCCAGCAGCGTAGGTAGGACTAACTATGGCTACACCTTC. This encodes CASSVGRTNYGYTF.

This chain joins TRBV11-2 and TRBJ2-7; D is possibly TRBD2 (5 bases). Germline-derived CDR1 and CDR2 are SGHAT and FQNNGV. The CDR3 runs 15 residues. The V and J ends lost 4 bases and 11 bases respectively, with 24 bases between them. The CDR3 DNA sequence: TGTGCCAGCAGCTCCCTAGTAGGATCCCCTCGAGGGAAGTACTTC. It codes for CASSSLVGSPRGKYF.

The chain employs TRBV7-8 and TRBJ1-5, with a possible D match to TRBD1 (5 bases). Germline-derived CDR1 and CDR2 are SGHVS and FQNEAQ. Trimming removed 4 bases at V and 7 bases at J, with 17 bases between. This CDR3 has 15 amino acids. As DNA, the CDR3 is TGTGCCAGCAGCTCGGAGGAGGGACGGGGGCAGCCCCAGCATTTT. Its protein product is CASSSEEGRGQPQHF.

The chain is built from TRBV7-9 and TRBJ1-2, with unresolved D. The germline gives CDR1 SEHNR, CDR2 FQNEAQ (reference sequence). This CDR3 comprises 14 residues. The V and J ends lost 1 base and 2 bases respectively, with 8 bases between them. CDR3: CASSLVAGNYGYTF. The DNA of the CDR3 is TGTGCCAGCAGCTTAGTGGCCGGAAACTATGGCTACACCTTC.

This rearrangement joins TRBV29-1 to TRBJ2-2; weak D call: TRBD2 (6 bases). The CDR3 loop spans 13 amino acids. CDR1 and CDR2 (germline): SQVTM, ANQGSEA. Trimming shortened V by 7 bases and J by 5 bases, and 14 bases separated the two germline ends. The CDR3 coding sequence is TGCAGCGCACCCGCGACTAGTACCGGGGAGCTGTTTTTT. Protein sequence: CSAPATSTGELFF.

The chain recombines TRBV4-2 with TRBJ1-6; D call uncertain. Germline values: CDR1 LGHNA, CDR2 YNFKEQ. Deletions cut 0 bases from V and 0 bases from J, with 9 bases between. The CDR3 is made up of 17 amino acids. The DNA for the CDR3 is TGTGCCAGCAGCCAAGAGGCAGAGAGCTCCTATAATTCACCCCTCCACTTT. Translating it yields CASSQEAESSYNSPLHF.

V usage is TRBV6-4 and J usage is TRBJ2-5; no reliable D call. V was cut by 3 bases and J by 14 bases, with 7 bases left in between. CDR1 is MRHNA, CDR2 SNTAGT, per germline. The CDR3 is 9 amino acids. The CDR3 bases are TGTGCCAGCAGTGAAACTATCTACTTC. It translates to CASSETIYF.

This clone was detected only once. This rearrangement joins TRBV5-1 to TRBJ2-7, with no clear D. Germline CDR1 is SGHRS and CDR2 is YFSETQ. The CDR3 covers 15 residues. The V and J ends lost 0 bases and 0 bases respectively, with 10 bases between them. CDR3 nucleotide sequence: TGCGCCAGCAGCTTGGGCGCAGGCCTCTCCTACGAGCAGTACTTC. Protein sequence: CASSLGAGLSYEQYF.

The chain recombines TRBV5-1 with TRBJ1-2; D unresolved. V lost 5 bases, J lost 5 bases, and 16 bases lay in between. The CDR3 consists of 14 residues. Looked up from germline, CDR1 is SGHRS and CDR2 is YFSETQ. CDR3 nucleotides: TGCGCCAGCAGACGCAGCACCGAAGGGTATGGCTACACCTTC. Protein product: CASRRSTEGYGYTF.

The chain links TRBV9 to TRBJ2-1, with D tentatively TRBD2 (6 bases). V gave up 5 bases and J gave up 7 bases, with 7 bases separating them. The CDR3 contains 11 residues. Germline CDR1 is SGDLS and CDR2 is YYNGEE. CDR3 sequence: CASSRGNEQFF. In DNA form, the CDR3 reads TGTGCCAGCAGTCGGGGGAATGAGCAGTTCTTC.

CDR3 coding DNA: TGCGCCAGCAGCTCAACAGGAGCCGAGCAGTACTTC. Its protein product is CASSSTGAEQYF. The V and J genes are TRBV5-1 and TRBJ2-7; D is perhaps TRBD1 (5 bases). Trimming cost V 3 bases and J 6 bases, with 10 bases left between them. Germline V lookup: CDR1 SGHRS, CDR2 YFSETQ. This CDR3 contains 12 residues.

This rearrangement joins TRBV3-1 (or the pseudogene TRBV3-2) to TRBJ1-1, with a weak D call TRBD1 (6 bases). This CDR3 comprises 12 residues. CDR1 and CDR2 (germline): LGHDT, YNNKEL (reference sequence). With 5 bases removed from V and 10 bases from J, the gap between germline ends came to 14 bases. The CDR3 DNA reads as TGTGCCAGCAGCAGGGGGGTGGGTTCAGCTTTCTTT. This gives the protein CASSRGVGSAFF.

The V and J genes are TRBV6-5 and TRBJ2-2; weak D call: TRBD2 (5 bases). This CDR3 region has 13 residues. V lost 7 bases, J lost 5 bases, and 11 bases lay in between. Germline V gene sequence: CDR1 MNHEY, CDR2 SVGAGI. CDR3 amino acids: CASTPGITGELFF. The CDR3 DNA follows: TGTGCCAGCACCCCGGGGATTACCGGGGAGCTGTTTTTT.

The chain joins TRBV4-2 to TRBJ1-2; D remains unclear. Germline-derived CDR1 and CDR2 are LGHNA and YNFKEQ. The V and J ends lost 4 bases and 8 bases respectively, with 14 bases between them. The CDR3 extends over 13 amino acids. CDR3: CASSPDAVLGYTF. The CDR3, as DNA: TGTGCCAGCAGCCCGGACGCCGTTTTGGGCTACACCTTC.

This clone showed up just once. The J gene is TRBJ2-2, the V gene TRBV10-3, with 14 bases identical to TRBD2. Trimming at V came to 10 bases and at J to 4 bases, leaving 8 bases not matched to a gene. The CDR3 is 16 amino acids. Germline CDR1 reads ENHRY; CDR2 reads SYGVKD. CDR3 nucleotide sequence: TGTGCCACCGGACTAGCGGGAGGTGTGGTCACCGGGGAGCTGTTTTTT. This sequence encodes CATGLAGGVVTGELFF.

Comment on this clone: Other DNA sequences in the same sample also yield this CDR3. The chain links TRBV7-8 to TRBJ2-7; D tentatively reads TRBD1 or TRBD2 (5 bases each). The V gene lost 1 base and the J gene lost 6 bases, with 7 bases spanning the gap. The length of the CDR3 is 12 residues. Germline values: CDR1 SGHVS, CDR2 FQNEAQ. The chain's CDR3 is CASSLGGSEQYF. The CDR3 coding sequence is TGTGCCAGCAGCTTAGGGGGGAGCGAGCAGTACTTC. Full variable domain (rest looked up from reference TRBV7-8 and TRBJ2-7): GAGVSQSPRYKVAKRGQDVALRCDPISGHVSLFWYQQALGQGPEFLTYFQNEAQLDKSGLPSDRFFAERPEGSVSTLKIQRTQQEDSAVYLCASSLGGSEQYFGPGTRLTVT.

The chain couples TRBV9 to TRBJ2-7; TRBD1 or TRBD2 may be the D gene (6 bases each). Germline V gene sequence: CDR1 SGDLS, CDR2 YYNGEE. Deletions cut 0 bases from V and 2 bases from J, with 18 bases between. The CDR3 contains 17 residues. The CDR3 coding sequence is TGTGCCAGCAGCGTAGGGGCGTCGGGGGCGGGTACCTACGAGCAGTACTTC. Its protein product is CASSVGASGAGTYEQYF.